Below, 23 T cell receptor beta chains from the same sample are listed, as sequenced in a study of blood T cell repertoires in COVID-19. Profiling relied on immunoSEQ multiplex PCR, and the TCRdb table lists in-frame clones only, not all of them. The sample includes fewer than 200,000 clones, roughly 76% of them seen just once. Material: peripheral blood. These receptors were collected from a woman of 80 years or more with COVID-19, enrolled during active disease.

V is TRBV2 and J is TRBJ2-5; 8 bases align to TRBD2. Germline V gene sequence: CDR1 SNHLY, CDR2 FYNNEI. V trimming: 7 bases; J trimming: 5 bases; junction bases outside the gene matches: 15. CDR3 size: 16 residues. The CDR3 coding sequence is TGTGCCAGCACAAATCCCCGGGGGGGGCTTAGTGAGACCCAGTACTTC. This codes for CASTNPRGGLSETQYF.

V and J are TRBV28 and TRBJ1-3, with a weak D call TRBD1 (6 bases). Trimming pared 7 bases from V and 5 bases from J, leaving 15 bases between. Looked up from germline, CDR1 is MDHEN and CDR2 is SYDVKM. CDR3 size: 14 residues. The CDR3 spells CASTLRTARNTIYF. The CDR3 bases are TGTGCCAGCACCCTCCGGACAGCAAGAAACACCATATATTTT.

The chain employs TRBV6-5 and TRBJ2-5, with TRBD1 identical over 9 bases. The CDR3 runs 15 residues. Germline loops: CDR1 MNHEY, CDR2 SVGAGI. J gave up 4 bases and V 5 bases, and 8 bases lay outside the gene matches. CDR3 bases: TGTGCCAGCAGTAAACTGGACAGGGGAAGAGAGACCCAGTACTTC. It codes for CASSKLDRGRETQYF.

The chain is built from TRBV7-8 and TRBJ2-2, with TRBD1 matching over 10 bases. The germline gives CDR1 SGHVS, CDR2 FQNEAQ. The CDR3 extends over 13 amino acids. Trimming at V came to 4 bases and at J to 8 bases, leaving 1 base not matched to a gene. CDR3: CASSSDRGGELFF. The CDR3 region has the DNA TGTGCCAGCAGCTCGGACAGGGGGGGGGAGCTGTTTTTT.

The CDR3 reads CASSLARPGGPGLGSYEQYF. The CDR3 nucleotides are TGCGCCAGCAGCTTGGCGCGGCCGGGAGGGCCGGGATTGGGCTCCTACGAGCAGTACTTC. The V call is TRBV5-1, the J call TRBJ2-7, with 8 bases aligning to TRBD2. With 0 bases clipped from V and 0 bases from J, the junction kept 17 bases outside the gene matches. This CDR3 has 20 amino acids. Germline CDR1 is SGHRS and CDR2 is YFSETQ.

This chain joins TRBV2 and TRBJ2-7, with D perhaps matching TRBD2 (6 bases). The V end was cut by 6 bases, the J end by 3 bases, with 6 bases between. The germline CDR1 and CDR2 sequences are SNHLY and FYNNEI. This CDR3 region has 11 residues. The chain's CDR3 is CASRTSYEQYF. For the CDR3, the DNA is TGTGCCAGCAGGACTAGCTACGAGCAGTACTTC.

The rearrangement joins TRBV7-2 to TRBJ2-7; D not resolved. CDR3 size: 13 residues. V lost 5 bases to trimming and J lost 5 bases, with 13 bases between them. CDR1 SGHTA and CDR2 FQGNSA come from the germline V gene. The chain's CDR3 is CASSDRLRNEQYF. CDR3 nucleotides: TGTGCCAGCAGCGATAGGTTGAGGAACGAGCAGTACTTC.

As regards this clone: An end of the junction differs from the germline gene, which may be a read error. V usage is TRBV27 and J usage is TRBJ1-2; possible D gene TRBD1, 6 bases. CDR3 length: 14 amino acids. Looked up from germline, CDR1 is MNHEY and CDR2 is SMNVEV (reference sequence). CDR3 loop: CASSITGFGYGHTF. In nucleotides, the CDR3 is TGTGCCAGCAGTATAACAGGGTTCGGCTATGGCCACACCTTC.

J is TRBJ2-7 and V is TRBV5-1, with D tentatively TRBD1 (5 bases). CDR1 is SGHRS, CDR2 YFSETQ, per germline. The CDR3 loop spans 15 amino acids. V lost 4 bases to trimming and J lost 2 bases, with 16 bases between them. The CDR3 nucleotides read TGCGCCAGCAGCAACGGCGCCAGGGCGGCCTACGAGCAGTACTTC. It codes for CASSNGARAAYEQYF.

The CDR3 sequence: CASSFQTGSSYNSPLHF. CDR3 nucleotides: TGCGCCAGCAGCTTCCAGACAGGGAGCTCCTATAATTCACCCCTCCACTTT. This chain uses TRBV5-1 with TRBJ1-6; 7 nucleotides agree with TRBD1. This CDR3 comprises 17 residues. V shed 2 bases, J shed 0 bases, and the junction held 5 bases outside the gene matches. The germline V gene has CDR1 SGHRS and CDR2 YFSETQ.

V and J are TRBV5-4 and TRBJ2-3, with 7 bases that match TRBD1. The trim removed 6 bases at V and 4 bases at J, leaving 11 bases unmatched. From germline, CDR1 is SGHNT and CDR2 YYREEE (reference sequence). The CDR3 runs to 15 residues. The CDR3 DNA reads as TGTGCCAGCATGAGACAGGGACCACAAGCAGATACGCAGTATTTT. As protein: CASMRQGPQADTQYF.

The genes are TRBV27 and TRBJ1-1, with 9 bases aligning to TRBD1. This CDR3 contains 14 residues. Germline values: CDR1 MNHEY, CDR2 SMNVEV (reference sequence). The J segment lost 4 bases and the V segment lost 4 bases, leaving 4 bases of the junction unmatched. The CDR3 region is CASSSGTGITEAFF. In DNA form, the CDR3 reads TGTGCCAGCAGTTCGGGGACAGGGATCACTGAAGCTTTCTTT.

The J gene is TRBJ1-1, the V gene TRBV19; 7 positions agree with TRBD1. The CDR3 consists of 14 residues. The trim removed 6 bases at V and 1 base at J, leaving 5 bases unmatched. Germline V lookup: CDR1 LNHDA, CDR2 SQIVND (reference sequence). The CDR3 here is CASRLTGRNTEAFF. CDR3 in DNA: TGTGCCAGTAGGCTGACAGGGAGGAACACTGAAGCTTTCTTT. Full variable domain (missing parts from reference TRBV19 and TRBJ1-1): DGGITQSPKYLFRKEGQNVTLSCEQNLNHDAMYWYRQDPGQGLRLIYYSQIVNDFQKGDIAEGYSVSREKKESFPLTVTSAQKNPTAFYLCASRLTGRNTEAFFGQGTRLTVV.

The chain combines TRBV27 with TRBJ2-2; D may be TRBD1 (6 bases). Germline values: CDR1 MNHEY, CDR2 SMNVEV (reference sequence). The germline V and J ends were trimmed by 6 bases and 4 bases, with 15 bases remaining between them. This CDR3 is built from 15 residues. In DNA form, the CDR3 reads TGTGCCAGCAGCCCCCCTTCAGGGGTCACCGGGGAGCTGTTTTTT. Protein sequence: CASSPPSGVTGELFF.

The chain employs TRBV29-1 and TRBJ2-1; a weak D match, TRBD2 (6 bases). Trimming left V 6 bases short and J 8 bases short, with 11 bases between. CDR3 length: 11 amino acids. Germline lookup yields CDR1 SQVTM and CDR2 ANQGSEA. The CDR3 DNA sequence: TGCAGCGTGGGGGGTTTGTATGAGCAGTTCTTC. This codes for CSVGGLYEQFF.

The chain employs TRBV7-2 and TRBJ2-7; no firm D call. Trimming cost V 0 bases and J 5 bases, with 8 bases left between them. Germline CDR1 SGHTA, CDR2 FQGNSA. The CDR3 runs 13 residues. The CDR3 protein is CASSLARPHEQYF. The CDR3 coding sequence is TGTGCCAGCAGCTTAGCCAGGCCCCACGAGCAGTACTTC.

The V and J genes are TRBV5-1 and TRBJ2-2; 13 bases match TRBD2. The CDR3 covers 19 residues. With 2 bases clipped from V and 6 bases from J, the junction kept 13 bases outside the gene matches. Germline loops: CDR1 SGHRS, CDR2 YFSETQ. The CDR3, as DNA: TGCGCCAGCAGCTTCGGACTAGCGGGAGCCAAGGGTAATCCCGGGGAGCTGTTTTTT. Amino acid sequence: CASSFGLAGAKGNPGELFF. The full variable domain, its missing parts supplied by reference TRBV5-1 and TRBJ2-2, is KAGVTQTPRYLIKTRGQQVTLSCSPISGHRSVSWYQQTPGQGLQFLFEYFSETQRNKGNFPGRFSGRQFSNSRSEMNVSTLELGDSALYLCASSFGLAGAKGNPGELFFGEGSRLTVL.

The V call is TRBV29-1, the J call TRBJ1-5, with D unclear. The germline V and J ends were trimmed by 4 bases and 0 bases, with 7 bases remaining between them. The CDR3 is 13 amino acids. Germline V lookup: CDR1 SQVTM, CDR2 ANQGSEA. The CDR3 bases are TGCAGCGTTGTCACGGGTAGCAATCAGCCCCAGCATTTT. It specifies CSVVTGSNQPQHF.

The V call is TRBV3-1 (or the pseudogene TRBV3-2), the J call TRBJ2-3; 7 bases agree with TRBD2. The CDR3 sequence is 15 residues long. The ends lost 6 bases at V and 6 bases at J; junction bases unmatched: 12. Germline V gene lookup returns CDR1 LGHDT and CDR2 YNNKEL (reference sequence). CDR3: CASRHGGSIGDTQYF. In DNA, the CDR3 is TGTGCCAGCAGGCACGGGGGGTCCATCGGGGATACGCAGTATTTT.

This CDR3 reads CASSPYYRDRGSDTQYF. Written as DNA, the CDR3 is TGCGCCAGCAGCCCCTACTACCGGGACAGGGGTTCGGATACGCAGTATTTT. V and J are TRBV4-1 and TRBJ2-3; TRBD1 matches at 10 bases. Per the germline V gene, CDR1 is MGHRA and CDR2 is YSYEKL. Losses at the gene ends were 4 bases for V and 6 bases for J; bases not matched to a gene: 13. The CDR3 consists of 17 residues.

This clone is a singleton in its sample. The chain couples TRBV4-1 to TRBJ2-5, with 9 bases that match TRBD1. The CDR3 runs 17 residues. The J segment lost 5 bases and the V segment lost 1 base, leaving 11 bases of the junction unmatched. CDR1 and CDR2 from the germline V gene are MGHRA and YSYEKL. The CDR3 is CASSQAPKQGARETQYF. The DNA of the CDR3 is TGCGCCAGCAGCCAAGCCCCCAAACAGGGGGCGCGGGAGACCCAGTACTTC.

This chain joins TRBV9 and TRBJ1-6; D possibly corresponds to TRBD1 (6 bases). CDR3 length equals 13 residues. V was pared by 5 bases and J by 7 bases, with 10 bases between. CDR1 and CDR2 from the germline V gene are SGDLS and YYNGEE. CDR3 nucleotides: TGTGCCAGCAGTGTGACAGGAAATTCACCCCTCCACTTT. Amino acid sequence: CASSVTGNSPLHF.

The chain links TRBV5-4 to TRBJ2-5; TRBD2 aligns across 13 bases. The CDR3 loop spans 15 amino acids. In germline, CDR1 is SGHNT, CDR2 YYREEE (reference sequence). With V trimmed by 4 bases and J by 5 bases, 5 bases remained unmatched. The CDR3 region has the DNA TGTGCCAGCAGCCCGAGACTAGCGGGAGGTGAGACCCAGTACTTC. The encoded protein is CASSPRLAGGETQYF. The complete variable domain, with remaining parts taken from reference TRBV5-4 and TRBJ2-5, reads ETGVTQSPTHLIKTRGQQVTLRCSSQSGHNTVSWYQQALGQGPQFIFQYYREEENGRGNFPPRFSGLQFPNYSSELNVNALELDDSALYLCASSPRLAGGETQYFGPGTRLLVL.